The 30 T cell receptor beta chains listed next were all sequenced from one sample in a study of CXCR3-negative and CXCR3-positive naive CD8 T cells (dated by TCRdb to the late 2010s). These TCRs' antigens remain unknown. Paper-wide results and their limitations: TRB CDR3s from CXCR3-positive naive cells showed higher hydrophobicity (lower Kidera factor 4), lower energy, and higher strength and volume indices than CXCR3-negative naive cells.

The sequencing machine was a NextSeq 550. The Human TCR Profiling Kit (MiLaboratory) was used to prepare UMI-labeled 5' RACE TRB cDNA libraries. TCRdb reprocessed the sequencing reads and holds a single record per CDR3 protein sequence, with no DNA. The sample table includes some 60,000 distinct CDR3 sequences. The top ten clones comprise approximately 0.5% of the sample. Sequenced: naive CXCR3+ CD8+ T cells from blood. Read against the paper, the sample's cell subset or site label means: CD45RO-CCR7+CD27+CD95- naive CD8+ T cells expressing CXCR3 (TNR3+). Source of these receptors: a human donor in good health. Some clones in this sample may be carry-over from other donors' samples.

The rearrangement joins TRBV23-1 to TRBJ2-2; TCRdb designates TRBD1, a call that cannot be tested without DNA. TRBV23-1 is designated an ORF whose function remains uncertain. This CDR3 comprises 16 residues. Here the CDR3 reads CASSPLDRASSGELFF.

This chain links TRBV7-9 with TRBJ2-7. The CDR3 runs 13 residues. The V gene's germline CDR1 is SEHNR and CDR2 FQNEAQ (reference sequence). CDR3 amino acids: CASSRPVEYEQYF.

The CDR3 region is CASSLNTLRGQGNYEQYF. J is TRBJ2-7 and V is TRBV28; the TRBD1 assignment by TCRdb is unverifiable without DNA. The V gene's germline CDR1 is MDHEN and CDR2 SYDVKM. The CDR3 consists of 18 residues.

This chain uses TRBV20-1 with TRBJ1-2; TCRdb selects TRBD1, and the lack of DNA leaves this call unchecked. CDR1 DFQATT and CDR2 SNEGSKA come from the germline V gene (reference sequence). The CDR3 sequence is 13 residues long. CDR3 sequence reads: CSARSRWLTLYTF.

The chain combines TRBV12-3 or TRBV12-4 with TRBJ2-1; without DNA, the TCRdb call of TRBD2 cannot be checked. This CDR3 region has 15 residues. CDR3 in amino acids: CASSSGLPIYNEQFF.

V usage is TRBV10-3 and J usage is TRBJ2-7; TCRdb returns TRBD2, unconfirmable since there is no DNA. This CDR3 comprises 14 residues. Germline values: CDR1 ENHRY, CDR2 SYGVKD. CDR3 amino acids: CAISEGAEYHEQYF.

The rearrangement joins TRBV25-1 to TRBJ1-2; checking the TCRdb D call of TRBD1 is not possible without DNA. The CDR3 spans 14 residues. Germline CDR1 reads MGHDK; CDR2 reads SYGVNS. The CDR3 protein is CASSSGTGTNGYTF.

This sequence joins TRBV4-3 and TRBJ1-3. CDR1 and CDR2 from the germline V gene are LGHNA and YSLEER. This CDR3 has 15 residues. The CDR3 loop is CASSPGQGSGNTIYF.

The genes are TRBV12-3 or TRBV12-4 and TRBJ1-4. This CDR3 contains 11 residues. CDR3 loop: CASSLGDSVFF.

This chain's CDR3 is CSVERILSYEQYF. The chain uses TRBV29-1 and TRBJ2-7. Germline values: CDR1 SQVTM, CDR2 ANQGSEA. The CDR3 covers 13 residues.

The chain recombines TRBV4-3 with TRBJ2-7. CDR3 size: 14 residues. Germline CDR1 is LGHNA and CDR2 is YSLEER. CDR3 sequence reads: CASSQDREAYEQYF.

This chain uses TRBV12-3 or TRBV12-4 with TRBJ2-1; TCRdb's assignment of TRBD2 cannot be checked, as there is no DNA. CDR3 length: 13 amino acids. CDR3 loop: CASLAGGYNEQFF.

The CDR3 reads CASSQEEGASSYEQYF. The J gene is TRBJ2-7, the V gene TRBV4-2; the D gene TCRdb calls, TRBD1, cannot be checked with no DNA. The CDR3 contains 16 residues. Germline V lookup: CDR1 LGHNA, CDR2 YNFKEQ.

J is TRBJ1-1 and V is TRBV7-9; TCRdb names TRBD1, which stays unverified in the absence of DNA. Germline V gene lookup returns CDR1 SEHNR and CDR2 FQNEAQ (reference sequence). CDR3 size: 15 residues. CDR3 residues: CASSSTGTGIPEAFF. Variable domain in full (rest from reference TRBV7-9 and TRBJ1-1): DTGVSQNPRHKITKRGQNVTFRCDPISEHNRLYWYRQTLGQGPEFLTYFQNEAQLEKSRLLSDRFSAERPKGSFSTLEIQRTEQGDSAMYLCASSSTGTGIPEAFFGQGTRLTVV.

CDR3 loop: CSAREWDRVYNEQFF. The chain couples TRBV20-1 to TRBJ2-1; TCRdb's D call of TRBD1 is untestable without DNA. The CDR3 has 15 amino acids. Looked up from germline, CDR1 is DFQATT and CDR2 is SNEGSKA (reference sequence).

The rearrangement uses TRBV6-2 or TRBV6-3 and TRBJ2-3. The CDR3 is made up of 16 amino acids. Per germline, CDR1 MNHEY and CDR2 SVGEGT. CDR3 region: CASSPREIASTDTQYF.

This rearrangement joins TRBV4-3 to TRBJ2-1. Per germline, CDR1 LGHNA and CDR2 YSLEER. This CDR3 region has 13 residues. CDR3 region: CASSRAGYNEQFF.

This CDR3 is CASSPSPSSYNEQFF. The V gene is TRBV14, the J gene TRBJ2-1; with no DNA, the TCRdb D assignment of TRBD1 cannot be verified. Germline CDR1 reads SGHDN; CDR2 reads FVKESK. There are 15 residues in the CDR3.

The rearrangement links TRBV7-3 to TRBJ1-2; TCRdb's D gene call, TRBD1, goes unchecked for lack of DNA. CDR1 and CDR2 (germline): SGHTA, FQGTGA. The CDR3 length is 15 residues. The CDR3 loop is CASSLTSSGDYGYTF.

V is TRBV29-1 and J is TRBJ2-7; without DNA, the TCRdb call of TRBD1 cannot be checked. Germline CDR1 SQVTM, CDR2 ANQGSEA. The CDR3 has 12 amino acids. This CDR3 is CSAVGWGAEQYF.

The rearrangement uses TRBV10-2 and TRBJ1-1. CDR1 WSHSY and CDR2 SAAADI come from the germline V gene. This CDR3 comprises 13 residues. The CDR3 sequence: CASSTNQVAEAFF.

J is TRBJ2-2 and V is TRBV3-1; with no DNA, the TCRdb D assignment of TRBD1 cannot be verified. Germline loops: CDR1 LGHDT, CDR2 YNNKEL (reference sequence). The CDR3 is 15 residues long. This CDR3 reads CASSQGYRGTGELFF.

The CDR3 loop is CTSSLSSRGPYTQYF. The chain uses TRBV7-3 and TRBJ2-3; TCRdb returns TRBD1, unconfirmable since there is no DNA. This CDR3 is built from 15 residues. Per the germline V gene, CDR1 is SGHTA and CDR2 is FQGTGA.

The chain is built from TRBV4-2 and TRBJ2-2. Germline CDR1 is LGHNA and CDR2 is YNFKEQ. This CDR3 is 11 amino acids long. CDR3 sequence reads: CASSQARELFF.

CDR3 sequence reads: CASSPARENTEAFF. The rearrangement links TRBV6-5 to TRBJ1-1; TCRdb reports TRBD1, a call that lacks DNA to check it against. Germline-derived CDR1 and CDR2 are MNHEY and SVGAGI. The CDR3 totals 14 residues.

The chain carries TRBV5-1 and TRBJ1-1. Germline assignment: CDR1 SGHRS and CDR2 YFSETQ. The CDR3 is made up of 15 amino acids. CDR3 sequence reads: CASTNGRQMNTEAFF.

The rearrangement uses TRBV14 and TRBJ1-2; without DNA, the TCRdb call of TRBD1 cannot be checked. Germline V gene sequence: CDR1 SGHDN, CDR2 FVKESK. The CDR3 has 16 residues. This chain's CDR3 is CASSQAWGQGYYGYTF.

The gene calls are TRBV29-1 and TRBJ2-2; the TCRdb call, TRBD1, lacks DNA for checking. The CDR3 runs to 13 residues. Germline V CDR1 and CDR2: SQVTM, ANQGSEA. The CDR3 is CSVLTGDAGELFF.

The V and J genes are TRBV28 and TRBJ2-1; TCRdb lists TRBD1, though no DNA is available to test this call. There are 16 residues in the CDR3. CDR1 is MDHEN, CDR2 SYDVKM, per germline. The CDR3 sequence: CASSLFRQGLYNEQFF.

The rearrangement joins TRBV29-1 to TRBJ2-1; TCRdb lists TRBD1, though no DNA is available to test this call. This CDR3 is built from 15 residues. CDR1 and CDR2 from the germline V gene are SQVTM and ANQGSEA. This CDR3 is CSANPYNRGLGEQFF.